A selection of T cell receptor beta chains follows, all from one sample in a study of PD-1 blockade in classical Hodgkin lymphoma. Produced via immunoSEQ multiplex PCR; TCRdb's table is partial and in-frame only. The sample consists of around 19,000 clones, 86% of them appearing once. The sequencing used peripheral blood mononuclear cells (PBMCs), collected before the second cycle of nivolumab. The receptor set was obtained from a human donor with classical Hodgkin lymphoma. The CDR3 runs from the conserved cysteine through the conserved F or W. A D gene is named only where the DNA matches it firmly. Size tells how often a clone was seen (once, few, many) or the class of an expanded clone, and some rows leave it out.

size | D | J | V | CDR3 | DNA
. | . | TRBJ2-2 | TRBV5-1 | CASSLAGGPGELFF | TGCGCCAGCAGCTTGGCGGGGGGCCCCGGGGAGCTGTTTTTT
. | . | TRBJ2-7 | TRBV10-3 | CAIRGASSYEQYF | TGTGCCATCAGGGGCGCTAGCTCCTACGAGCAGTACTTC
. | . | TRBJ1-3 | TRBV6-5 | CASSPLQGNTIYF | TGTGCCAGCAGCCCACTCCAGGGAAACACCATATATTTT
. | . | TRBJ1-1 | TRBV5-5 | CASSLYGTEAFF | TGTGCCAGCAGCTTATATGGCACTGAAGCTTTCTTT
. | . | TRBJ1-2 | TRBV2 | CASSEGGRYTF | TGTGCCAGCAGTGAAGGTGGCCGCTACACCTTC
. | . | TRBJ1-4 | TRBV2 | CASSSRVPNEKLFF | TGTGCCAGCAGTTCCCGGGTCCCCAATGAAAAACTGTTTTTT
once | . | TRBJ2-2 | TRBV9 | CASSVGVNTGELFF | TGTGCCAGCAGCGTAGGGGTGAACACCGGGGAGCTGTTTTTT
. | . | TRBJ1-1 | TRBV19 | CASQFGLNTEAFF | TGTGCCAGTCAATTCGGATTAAACACTGAAGCTTTCTTT
. | TRBD1 | TRBJ2-7 | TRBV5-4 | CASSFEGQGWDEQYF | TGTGCCAGCAGCTTTGAAGGACAGGGGTGGGACGAGCAGTACTTC
once | TRBD2 | TRBJ2-5 | TRBV5-4 | CASSSPGTSGGPGETQYF | TGTGCCAGCAGCTCCCCGGGGACTAGCGGGGGGCCGGGAGAGACCCAGTACTTC
once | TRBD1 | TRBJ1-4 | TRBV7-9 | CASSEQGATNEKLFF | TGTGCCAGCAGCGAACAGGGGGCAACTAATGAAAAACTGTTTTTT
. | TRBD2 | TRBJ2-5 | TRBV13 | CASSPGTKETQYF | TGTGCCAGCAGCCCGGGGACTAAAGAGACCCAGTACTTC
few | TRBD1 | TRBJ2-5 | TRBV5-1 | CASSPLGTGGVETQYF | TGCGCCAGCAGCCCCCTCGGGACAGGGGGTGTAGAGACCCAGTACTTC
. | . | TRBJ1-4 | TRBV25-1 | CASTQGGNEKLFF | TGTGCCAGCACCCAGGGAGGAAATGAAAAACTGTTTTTT
. | . | TRBJ2-2 | TRBV5-1 | CASSLIGNTGELFF | TGCGCCAGCAGCTTGATCGGGAACACCGGGGAGCTGTTTTTT
. | TRBD1 | TRBJ1-1 | TRBV18 | CASSPTDRVNTEAFF | TGTGCCAGCTCACCAACGGACAGGGTGAACACTGAAGCTTTCTTT
. | . | TRBJ2-2 | TRBV5-1 | CASSLQLPHTGELFF | TGCGCCAGCAGCTTGCAACTGCCCCACACCGGGGAGCTGTTTTTT
once | TRBD2 | TRBJ2-1 | TRBV9 | CASSVNGGAVYNEQFF | TGTGCCAGCAGCGTAAACGGGGGGGCTGTCTACAATGAGCAGTTCTTC
. | . | TRBJ1-1 | TRBV9 | CASSPSVGPATAFF | TGTGCCAGCAGCCCCTCGGTGGGGCCCGCAACAGCTTTCTTT
. | . | TRBJ2-7 | TRBV7-9 | CASSATGSEQYF | TGTGCCAGCAGCGCCACAGGGTCCGAGCAGTACTTC
once | . | TRBJ1-1 | TRBV1 | CTSRRPVGKNTEAFF | TGCACCAGCAGACGTCCAGTGGGTAAGAACACTGAAGCTTTCTTT
. | . | TRBJ2-3 | TRBV5-6 | CASRSQAPPTDTQYF | TGTGCCAGCAGGAGCCAGGCACCGCCCACAGATACGCAGTATTTT
few | . | TRBJ1-1 | TRBV7-9 | CASSLEMLNTEAFF | TGTGCCAGCAGCTTAGAGATGTTGAACACTGAAGCTTTCTTT
. | . | TRBJ1-5 | TRBV7-9 | CASSRGGLNQPQHF | TGTGCCAGCAGCCGCGGGGGCCTCAATCAGCCCCAGCATTTT
. | . | TRBJ1-1 | TRBV7-9 | CASSSAGQINTEAFF | TGTGCCAGCAGCTCGGCGGGGCAGATTAACACTGAAGCTTTCTTT
. | . | TRBJ1-2 | TRBV6-6 | CASSYERGGYTF | TGTGCCAGCAGTTACGAAAGGGGTGGCTACACCTTC
. | TRBD1 | TRBJ2-1 | TRBV12-5 | CASGLVLGQGADEQFF | TGTGCTAGTGGTTTGGTACTGGGACAGGGGGCGGATGAGCAGTTCTTC
. | . | TRBJ1-2 | TRBV27 | CASSGGAGLAYYGYTF | TGTGCCAGCAGCGGGGGGGCAGGGTTGGCCTACTATGGCTACACCTTC
few | . | TRBJ1-2 | TRBV7-9 | CASSLVSVDGYTF | TGTGCCAGCAGCTTAGTCTCCGTGGATGGCTACACCTTC